These 8 T cell receptor beta chains share one sample of origin, sequenced in a study of breast tumors, draining lymph nodes, adjacent tissues. One entry per CDR3 protein results from TCRdb running MiXCR on the multiplex PCR reads. The sample contains over 130,000 distinct CDR3 sequences, over 25% of which appear only once. Samples came from axillary lymph nodes draining the breast cancer. Sequencing used axillary lymph node tissue. The receptors were sampled from a female donor with breast cancer. Some clones in this sample may be carry-over from other donors' samples.

This clonotype was counted ten times or more. The chain combines TRBV9 with TRBJ1-2; TRBD1 matches 12 bases. Looked up from germline, CDR1 is SGDLS and CDR2 is YYNGEE. The trim removed 4 bases at V and 8 bases at J, leaving 12 bases unmatched. This CDR3 contains 16 residues. CDR3 in amino acids: CASSTQPGTGGRGYTF. Written as DNA, the CDR3 is TGTGCCAGCAGCACGCAACCCGGGACAGGGGGCAGGGGCTACACCTTC.

This chain links TRBV28 with TRBJ2-7; 9 bases fit TRBD1. With 5 bases clipped from V and 0 bases from J, the junction kept 11 bases outside the gene matches. CDR1 and CDR2 (germline): MDHEN, SYDVKM. CDR3 size: 17 residues. This CDR3 is CASSPPSGQGSSYEQYF. The CDR3 region has the DNA TGTGCCAGCAGTCCTCCCTCTGGACAGGGGTCCTCCTACGAGCAGTACTTC. Supplemented by reference TRBV28 and TRBJ2-7, the full variable domain reads DVKVTQSSRYLVKRTGEKVFLECVQDMDHENMFWYRQDPGLGLRLIYFSYDVKMKEKGDIPEGYSVSREKKERFSLILESASTNQTSMYLCASSPPSGQGSSYEQYFGPGTRLTVT.

Many counts were recorded for this clonotype. J is TRBJ1-6 and V is TRBV20-1; D is unresolved. Germline V gene data show CDR1 as DFQATT and CDR2 as SNEGSKA (reference sequence). The CDR3 contains 13 residues. V lost 4 bases to trimming and J lost 4 bases, with 8 bases between them. CDR3 loop: CSAMMGYNSPLHF. CDR3 DNA sequence: TGCAGTGCTATGATGGGGTATAATTCACCCCTCCACTTT.

This clonotype was recorded at least ten times. This chain connects TRBV7-8 to TRBJ1-5; D may be TRBD1 (6 bases). Deletions cut 5 bases from V and 6 bases from J, with 17 bases between. The CDR3 runs 15 residues. Per germline, CDR1 SGHVS and CDR2 FQNEAQ. In DNA, the CDR3 is TGTGCCAGCAGCCGCCGACAAGGGGGTGTTCAGCCCCAGCATTTT. As protein: CASSRRQGGVQPQHF. Variable domain in full (rest from reference TRBV7-8 and TRBJ1-5): GAGVSQSPRYKVAKRGQDVALRCDPISGHVSLFWYQQALGQGPEFLTYFQNEAQLDKSGLPSDRFFAERPEGSVSTLKIQRTQQEDSAVYLCASSRRQGGVQPQHFGDGTRLSIL.

This clonotype was recorded at least ten times. The rearrangement uses TRBV7-6 and TRBJ2-2, with 7 bases fitting TRBD1. This CDR3 has 14 residues. Germline-derived CDR1 and CDR2 are SGHVS and FNYEAQ. The trim removed 1 base at V and 6 bases at J, leaving 2 bases unmatched. The CDR3 is CASSLEGGAGELFF. Written as DNA, the CDR3 is TGTGCCAGCAGCTTAGAAGGGGGCGCCGGGGAGCTGTTTTTT.

At least ten counts were recorded for this clonotype. J is TRBJ2-7 and V is TRBV11-1; 7 bases agree with TRBD1. From germline, CDR1 is SGHAT and CDR2 FQDESV (reference sequence). The V gene end was trimmed by 3 bases and the J gene end by 0 bases; junction bases not matched to a gene: 5. This CDR3 comprises 15 residues. The CDR3 here is CASSFDGTDSYEQYF. The CDR3 DNA reads TGTGCCAGCAGCTTCGACGGGACAGACTCCTACGAGCAGTACTTC.

The chain uses TRBV7-2 and TRBJ2-5; the match to TRBD2 covers 8 bases. Germline values: CDR1 SGHTA, CDR2 FQGNSA. Trimming took 2 bases from V and 4 from J; bases not matched to a gene: 6. The CDR3 spans 15 residues. The CDR3 nucleotides are TGTGCCAGCAGCTTAAGGGGCGGGGGGTTAGAGACCCAGTACTTC. It specifies CASSLRGGGLETQYF.

This clonotype has ten or more counts. The chain is built from TRBV19 and TRBJ2-6; the D call may be TRBD1 or TRBD2 (6 bases each). The germline V gene has CDR1 LNHDA and CDR2 SQIVND (reference sequence). This CDR3 spans 17 amino acids. The V end lost 7 bases, the J end lost 0 bases, and 16 bases lay between the germline ends. The DNA of the CDR3 is TGTGCCAGTACTGGGGGGCAGGGACGCTCTGGGGCCAACGTCCTGACTTTC. Its translation is CASTGGQGRSGANVLTF.